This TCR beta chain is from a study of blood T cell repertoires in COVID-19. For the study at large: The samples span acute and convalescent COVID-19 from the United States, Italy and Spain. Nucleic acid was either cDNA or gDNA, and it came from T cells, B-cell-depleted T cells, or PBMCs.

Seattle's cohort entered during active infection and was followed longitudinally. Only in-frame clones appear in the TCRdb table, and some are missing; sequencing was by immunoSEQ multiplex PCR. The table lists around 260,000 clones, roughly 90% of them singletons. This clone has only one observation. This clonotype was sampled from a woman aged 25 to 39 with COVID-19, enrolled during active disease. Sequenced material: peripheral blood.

The CDR3 bases are TGTGCCAGCAGAGAGCGGGAGGTCGGGGAGCTGTTTTTT. Protein: CASREREVGELFF. The V gene is TRBV2, the J gene TRBJ2-2; 9 nucleotides agree with TRBD2. This CDR3 is 13 amino acids long. The germline gives CDR1 SNHLY, CDR2 FYNNEI. Germline trimming cut 6 bases from V and 7 bases from J; bases unmatched to any gene: 3.